The 23 T cell receptor beta chains given below trace back to one sample, sequenced in a study of resident and recirculating memory T cells in vitiligo (dated by TCRdb to 2016 to 2019). Libraries were prepared through the immunoSEQ multiplex PCR assay. TCRdb retrieved this table from immuneACCESS and kept in-frame rearrangements only. Not all clones are present; in checked studies, unresolved V genes account for under half, and no reason is known for the remainder. The sample yields roughly 80,000 clones; around 90% were counted once. The ten largest clones take up about 5% of the sample. Sequenced material: blood. Receptor source: a male donor with vitiligo.

V gene TRBV10-3 combines with J gene TRBJ2-2, with TRBD1 matching 10 bases. CDR1 is ENHRY, CDR2 SYGVKD, per germline. The V and J ends lost 10 bases and 1 base, in that order; junction bases with no gene match: 6. The CDR3 has 15 residues. CDR3 sequence: CATGTGVENTGELFF. Here the CDR3 DNA reads TGTGCCACCGGGACAGGGGTTGAGAACACCGGGGAGCTGTTTTTT.

The V call is TRBV6-4, the J call TRBJ1-5, with 7 bases that match TRBD1. The V gene end was trimmed by 2 bases and the J gene end by 4 bases; junction bases not matched to a gene: 5. Germline assignment: CDR1 MRHNA and CDR2 SNTAGT. The CDR3 covers 15 residues. The DNA for the CDR3 is TGTGCCAGCAGTGACCGACAGGGAAAAAATCAGCCCCAGCATTTT. It yields the protein CASSDRQGKNQPQHF.

The V gene is TRBV2, the J gene TRBJ2-3, with TRBD2 identical over 8 bases. V lost 0 bases and J lost 0; bases outside the gene matches: 11. This CDR3 region has 19 residues. In germline, CDR1 is SNHLY, CDR2 FYNNEI. The CDR3, as DNA: TGTGCCAGCAGTGAAGCGCTTCTAGCTAGCGGGCGGAGCACAGATACGCAGTATTTT. Its protein product is CASSEALLASGRSTDTQYF.

The gene calls are TRBV15 and TRBJ2-1; a weak D match, TRBD2 (5 bases). The CDR3 consists of 13 residues. The V end lost 8 bases, the J end lost 8 bases, and 16 bases lay between the germline ends. Germline CDR1 is LNHNV and CDR2 is YYDKDF (reference sequence). Here the CDR3 DNA reads TGTGCCACCCGGAAAGGTACTAGAGATGAGCAGTTCTTC. It codes for CATRKGTRDEQFF. Full variable domain (outside the CDR3, taken from reference TRBV15 and TRBJ2-1): DAMVIQNPRYQVTQFGKPVTLSCSQTLNHNVMYWYQQKSSQAPKLLFHYYDKDFNNEADTPDNFQSRRPNTSFCFLDIRSPGLGDTAMYLCATRKGTRDEQFFGPGTRLTVL.

V gene TRBV7-9 combines with J gene TRBJ1-4; possible D gene TRBD1, 5 bases. Germline V gene sequence: CDR1 SEHNR, CDR2 FQNEAQ (reference sequence). V was pared by 2 bases and J by 5 bases, with 9 bases between. This CDR3 region has 14 residues. The CDR3 bases are TGTGCCAGCAGCTTATCGGCAGGGAATGAAAAACTGTTTTTT. This sequence encodes CASSLSAGNEKLFF. The full variable domain, its missing parts supplied by reference TRBV7-9 and TRBJ1-4, is DTGVSQNPRHKITKRGQNVTFRCDPISEHNRLYWYRQTLGQGPEFLTYFQNEAQLEKSRLLSDRFSAERPKGSFSTLEIQRTEQGDSAMYLCASSLSAGNEKLFFGSGTQLSVL.

The rearrangement links TRBV7-9 to TRBJ2-1; D call uncertain. Trimming cost V 8 bases and J 2 bases, with 10 bases left between them. CDR1 and CDR2 from the germline V gene are SEHNR and FQNEAQ (reference sequence). The CDR3 contains 13 residues. CDR3 loop: CASVATPYNEQFF. In nucleotides, the CDR3 is TGTGCCAGCGTAGCCACCCCCTACAATGAGCAGTTCTTC. The variable domain in full, with the rest retrieved from reference TRBV7-9 and TRBJ2-1, is DTGVSQNPRHKITKRGQNVTFRCDPISEHNRLYWYRQTLGQGPEFLTYFQNEAQLEKSRLLSDRFSAERPKGSFSTLEIQRTEQGDSAMYLCASVATPYNEQFFGPGTRLTVL.

The chain uses TRBV5-4 and TRBJ2-3; TRBD2 matches at 12 bases. Germline V gene lookup returns CDR1 SGHNT and CDR2 YYREEE (reference sequence). Trimming took 4 bases from V and 6 from J; bases not matched to a gene: 6. The CDR3 runs 15 residues. CDR3 loop: CASSRGTSGWDTQYF. The CDR3 coding sequence is TGTGCCAGCAGCCGAGGGACTAGCGGGTGGGATACGCAGTATTTT.

The gene calls are TRBV10-2 and TRBJ1-5; TRBD1 might be the D (6 bases). Deletions cut 6 bases from V and 6 bases from J, with 12 bases between. CDR1 WSHSY and CDR2 SAAADI come from the germline V gene. There are 13 residues in the CDR3. CDR3 sequence reads: CASREGGVQPQHF. In nucleotides, the CDR3 is TGCGCCAGCAGAGAGGGGGGGGTTCAGCCCCAGCATTTT.

V gene TRBV30 combines with J gene TRBJ1-1; the D gene is possibly TRBD1 (6 bases). The CDR3 contains 13 residues. V lost 3 bases and J lost 2, with 10 bases in between. Germline CDR1 GTSNPN, CDR2 SVGIG (reference sequence). The CDR3 nucleotides read TGTGCCTGGAGCATGGGGGCTAACACTGAAGCTTTCTTT. Translated, it gives CAWSMGANTEAFF.

The chain links TRBV5-4 to TRBJ2-7, with 9 nucleotides matching TRBD1. Germline lookup yields CDR1 SGHNT and CDR2 YYREEE (reference sequence). This CDR3 has 17 residues. V lost 4 bases and J lost 3; bases outside the gene matches: 14. CDR3 residues: CASSGTVGTGWSYEQYF. CDR3 bases: TGTGCCAGCAGCGGTACCGTCGGGACAGGGTGGAGCTACGAGCAGTACTTC.

The chain joins TRBV7-9 to TRBJ2-1, with no clear D. V was clipped by 5 bases and J by 14 bases, with 19 bases between them. The CDR3 is made up of 13 amino acids. The germline V gene has CDR1 SEHNR and CDR2 FQNEAQ (reference sequence). CDR3 residues: CASSQRNGGSKFF. The DNA for the CDR3 is TGTGCCAGCAGCCAGCGCAATGGTGGTAGCAAGTTCTTC.

The V gene is TRBV14, the J gene TRBJ2-7; 12 nucleotides align to TRBD2. V shed 3 bases, J shed 2 bases, and the junction held 2 bases outside the gene matches. The CDR3 loop spans 15 amino acids. Germline V gene sequence: CDR1 SGHDN, CDR2 FVKESK. CDR3 sequence: CASSQRLAGAYEQYF. For the CDR3, the DNA is TGTGCCAGCAGCCAGCGACTAGCGGGGGCCTACGAGCAGTACTTC.

The chain couples TRBV18 to TRBJ2-7, with 12 positions matching TRBD2. Per germline, CDR1 KGHSH and CDR2 LQKENI. J lost 3 bases, V lost 6 bases, and 9 bases had no gene match. The CDR3 is made up of 16 amino acids. The chain's CDR3 is CASSPSQTSGSYEQYF. The DNA for the CDR3 is TGTGCCAGCTCGCCTTCGCAGACTAGCGGGAGCTACGAGCAGTACTTC.

The V call is TRBV28, the J call TRBJ2-6, with 8 bases aligning to TRBD1. CDR1 is MDHEN, CDR2 SYDVKM, per germline. The V and J ends lost 10 bases and 2 bases, in that order; junction bases with no gene match: 7. This CDR3 region has 15 residues. The CDR3: CATGTQGAGANVLTF. CDR3 nucleotides: TGTGCCACAGGGACACAGGGGGCTGGGGCCAACGTCCTGACTTTC.

The chain carries TRBV6-4 and TRBJ1-2; 10 nucleotides line up with TRBD1. Germline V gene lookup returns CDR1 MRHNA and CDR2 SNTAGT. Trimming removed 10 bases from V and 3 bases from J; junction bases left unmatched: 11. The CDR3 consists of 15 residues. In DNA, the CDR3 is TGTGCCACCTCCCCGACAGGGGGCGGCGACTATGGCTACACCTTC. Translating it yields CATSPTGGGDYGYTF.

This sequence joins TRBV11-3 and TRBJ1-1, with 10 bases identical to TRBD1. The trim removed 5 bases at V and 0 bases at J, leaving 9 bases unmatched. The germline V gene encodes CDR1 SGHNT and CDR2 YENEEA. The CDR3 is 17 residues long. The CDR3: CASSRASTGGMNTEAFF. In DNA form, the CDR3 reads TGTGCCAGCAGCCGGGCATCGACAGGGGGCATGAACACTGAAGCTTTCTTT.

The rearrangement links TRBV11-2 to TRBJ2-7; no clear D gene. This CDR3 region has 11 residues. The germline gives CDR1 SGHAT, CDR2 FQNNGV. Trimming left V 3 bases short and J 3 bases short, with 3 bases between. The CDR3 nucleotides read TGTGCCAGCAGCTTCCGCTACGAGCAGTACTTC. As protein: CASSFRYEQYF.

The rearrangement uses TRBV18 and TRBJ2-6; 12 bases line up with TRBD1. Germline values: CDR1 KGHSH, CDR2 LQKENI. Trimming removed 5 bases from V and 4 bases from J; junction bases left unmatched: 9. The length of the CDR3 is 18 residues. The CDR3 DNA reads TGTGCCAGCTCATACCGGGACAGGGGGCAAACGGGGGCCAACGTCCTGACTTTC. This sequence encodes CASSYRDRGQTGANVLTF.

The chain is built from TRBV19 and TRBJ2-7; TRBD2 is a possible D gene (6 bases). There are 14 residues in the CDR3. Trimming stripped 6 bases from V and 0 bases from J, with 12 bases between. CDR1 is LNHDA and CDR2 is SQIVND in the germline V gene (reference sequence). CDR3 sequence (DNA): TGTGCCAGTAGAGAGGCGGGGAACTCCTACGAGCAGTACTTC. This encodes CASREAGNSYEQYF.

The chain couples TRBV27 to TRBJ2-5; tentative D call: TRBD2 (6 bases). The V gene lost 6 bases and the J gene lost 2 bases, with 16 bases spanning the gap. The CDR3 covers 15 residues. Germline V gene lookup returns CDR1 MNHEY and CDR2 SMNVEV (reference sequence). For the CDR3, the DNA is TGTGCCAGCAGGCCCCTAGCGCAAATACAAGAGACCCAGTACTTC. Protein sequence: CASRPLAQIQETQYF.

The chain combines TRBV6-1 with TRBJ1-4; the match to TRBD1 covers 7 bases. The CDR3 spans 15 residues. V lost 8 bases to trimming and J lost 8 bases; unmatched junction nucleotides: 14. Germline CDR1 is MNHNS and CDR2 is SASEGT. CDR3 in amino acids: CASGKFRQGGEKLFF. Written as DNA, the CDR3 is TGTGCCAGCGGAAAGTTCCGACAGGGCGGGGAAAAACTGTTTTTT.

The CDR3 bases are TGTGCCAGCAGCCCGACCGCGGACAGGCCGGGTGGCTACACCTTC. Its protein is CASSPTADRPGGYTF. The chain combines TRBV7-8 with TRBJ1-2; 7 positions match TRBD1. Germline values: CDR1 SGHVS, CDR2 FQNEAQ. The CDR3 totals 15 residues. Trimming at V came to 5 bases and at J to 7 bases, leaving 13 bases not matched to a gene. Variable domain in full (rest from reference TRBV7-8 and TRBJ1-2): GAGVSQSPRYKVAKRGQDVALRCDPISGHVSLFWYQQALGQGPEFLTYFQNEAQLDKSGLPSDRFFAERPEGSVSTLKIQRTQQEDSAVYLCASSPTADRPGGYTFGSGTRLTVV.

The chain employs TRBV28 and TRBJ1-1; maybe TRBD1 (6 bases). The CDR3 loop spans 14 amino acids. Trimming stripped 5 bases from V and 0 bases from J, with 10 bases between. CDR1 and CDR2 from the germline V gene are MDHEN and SYDVKM. The CDR3 coding sequence is TGTGCCAGCAGTCGGGACACAGTGAACACTGAAGCTTTCTTT. Translating gives CASSRDTVNTEAFF. The complete variable domain, with remaining parts taken from reference TRBV28 and TRBJ1-1, reads DVKVTQSSRYLVKRTGEKVFLECVQDMDHENMFWYRQDPGLGLRLIYFSYDVKMKEKGDIPEGYSVSREKKERFSLILESASTNQTSMYLCASSRDTVNTEAFFGQGTRLTVV.